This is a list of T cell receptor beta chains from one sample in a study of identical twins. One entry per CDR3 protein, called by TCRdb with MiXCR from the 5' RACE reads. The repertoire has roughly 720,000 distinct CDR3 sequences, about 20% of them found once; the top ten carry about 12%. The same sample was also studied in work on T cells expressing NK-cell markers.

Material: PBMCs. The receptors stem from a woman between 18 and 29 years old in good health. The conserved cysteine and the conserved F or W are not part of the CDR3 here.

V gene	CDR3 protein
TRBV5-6	ASSIVSGSGELF
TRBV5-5	ASSFGTTLGNEQF
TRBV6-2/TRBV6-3	ASAGPSGRPYEQY
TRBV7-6	ASSPDGTSYEQY
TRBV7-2	ASSLLASSGNTIY
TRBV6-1	ASRGASGRNEQF
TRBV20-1	SASNRPNQPQH
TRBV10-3	AIFPTSGGPNLDTQY
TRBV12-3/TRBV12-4	ASSLRARSYNSPLH
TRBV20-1	SASMATPGETQY